This T cell receptor (beta chain) comes out of a study of OX40 agonist ivuxolimab in advanced cancers. Study-level findings and limits: Dose levels from 0.1 to 3.0 mg/kg saw CD4+ and CD8+ blood T cells expand clonally by week 6. Determination of antigen specificity was not performed for the expanded peripheral T cells.

Worth noting for this clone: The antigen remains undetermined.

This table comes from immunoSEQ multiplex PCR, and its TCRdb copy is limited to in-frame clones, with some not included. The profile covers about 110,000 clones, with approximately 90% appearing a single time and 0.66% taken by the ten largest. The CDR3 runs 15 residues. V was clipped by 1 base and J by 4 bases, with 13 bases between them. The chain has TRBV5-3 and TRBJ2-3, with TRBD2 as a possible D gene (6 bases). TRBV5-3 counts as an open reading frame of uncertain function. This clonotype originated in an adult with an advanced solid tumor such as melanoma, head and neck, liver or kidney cancer. The source material was CD4+ or CD8+ T cells sorted from blood, sampled in a trial of the OX40 agonist ivuxolimab. In nucleotides, the CDR3 is TGTGCCAGAAGCTTGACTAGCCCAAGGGCAGATACGCAGTATTTT. Its protein product is CARSLTSPRADTQYF.